This entry features one TCR beta chain sequence. Its specific antigen is unknown. No base-level quality is on record; no much larger clone is a single base apart. The data belong to a study of chemoradiotherapy in HPV16-positive cancers (dated by TCRdb to the early 2020s). Some background on the complete study: Candidate HPV-specific T-cell clones and common TCR motifs were defined by functional T-cell assays performed on cells from two HPV16-positive patients. The study set out to ask whether T-cell immunity against the HPV oncoproteins E6 and E7 changes over the course of chemoradiotherapy and whether that immunity affects survival. The candidate HPV-specific TCRs and motifs were then tracked in TCR repertoires from around 86 patients with HPV-related cancers. Study-level results and caveats: The functional definition of HPV-specific T cells was derived from only a couple of HPV16-positive patients, and the survival association was reported for HPV16-positive patients. In HPV16-positive patients, expansion of HPV-responsive T cells during chemoradiotherapy was associated with improved recurrence-free survival. Expansion of candidate HPV-specific clones and E7-related TCR motifs was observed in the tumor microenvironment during treatment, whereas no such expansion was observed for non-HPV-specific T cells.

Repertoires were sampled repeatedly over the course of chemoradiotherapy, so clonal expansion could be followed in the tumor microenvironment. Receptors were amplified or captured by the immunoSEQ multiplex PCR assay. TCRdb carries this immuneACCESS record with in-frame sequences only. Its versions omit some clonotypes, under half of them owing to an unresolved V gene in the studies checked, with the rest unexplained. Recorded for this sample are 20,000 or so clones; about 89% of them occurred a single time. Roughly 2.4% of the sample comes from the top ten. The specimen was blood, collected from a patient who underwent chemoradiotherapy. The TCR sequence derives from a human donor with HPV-associated anogenital cancer.

The nucleotides read TGTGCCAGCAGCTTAGCGGGGACTAGCACAGATACGCAGTATTTT. It translates as CASSLAGTSTDTQYF. This chain is built from TRBV7-9 and TRBJ2-3, and TRBD2 may be the D gene, going by 6 matching bases. V gives up 0 bases and J gives up 0 bases, and the segment between their germline ends measures 7 bases. CDR1 and CDR2, per the germline V gene (reference sequence), are SEHNR and FQNEAQ. The CDR3 runs 15 amino acids, cysteine and phenylalanine included. CDR3 DNA is the only sequence kept; it has 45 bases, read in frame from the first base.